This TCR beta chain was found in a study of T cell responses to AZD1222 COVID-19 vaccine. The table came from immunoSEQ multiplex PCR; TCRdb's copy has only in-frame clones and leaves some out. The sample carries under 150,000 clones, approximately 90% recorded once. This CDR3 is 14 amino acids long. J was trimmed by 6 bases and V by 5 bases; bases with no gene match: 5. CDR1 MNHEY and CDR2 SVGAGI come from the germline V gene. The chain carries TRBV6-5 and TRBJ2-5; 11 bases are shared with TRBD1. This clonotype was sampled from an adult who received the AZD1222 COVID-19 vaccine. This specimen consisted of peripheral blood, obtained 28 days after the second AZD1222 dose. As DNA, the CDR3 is TGTGCCAGCAGTACCGGGACAGGGGGGAAGACCCAGTACTTC. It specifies CASSTGTGGKTQYF.